The 21 T cell receptor beta chains given below trace back to one sample, sequenced in a study of cytomegalovirus exposure and HLA in healthy donors. PCR primers comprised 60 Vbeta and 13 Jbeta primers. Clones were sequenced by immunoSEQ multiplex PCR, and TCRdb holds only the in-frame ones, with some missing. This sample carries roughly 150,000 clones, approximately 81% of them seen once, and the ten largest clones take 1% to 1.5%. Input material: PBMCs. The receptors here all came from a man between 45 and 60 years old in good health and CMV-seropositive.

V is TRBV29-1 and J is TRBJ2-5; tentative D call: TRBD2 (5 bases). This CDR3 region has 14 residues. CDR1 is SQVTM, CDR2 ANQGSEA, per germline. V was trimmed by 7 bases and J by 5 bases, leaving 20 bases between them. The CDR3: CSAVGRGGMETQYF. The DNA for the CDR3 is TGCAGCGCCGTGGGTCGGGGTGGGATGGAGACCCAGTACTTC.

There are a few counts of this clone. This chain links TRBV6-5 with TRBJ1-2, with 7 nucleotides matching TRBD1. The CDR3 is 13 residues long. Germline V gene sequence: CDR1 MNHEY, CDR2 SVGAGI. V was clipped by 5 bases and J by 6 bases; unmatched bases: 6. CDR3 loop: CASSEATGNGYTF. Here the CDR3 DNA reads TGTGCCAGCAGTGAAGCGACAGGGAATGGCTACACCTTC.

Only a few counts were recorded for this clone. V gene TRBV6-6 combines with J gene TRBJ2-2, with D perhaps matching TRBD2 (5 bases). Germline V gene data show CDR1 as MNHNY and CDR2 as SVGAGI (reference sequence). The length of the CDR3 is 15 residues. Trimming left V 6 bases short and J 1 base short, with 12 bases between. The chain's CDR3 is CASSPLAGNTGELFF. CDR3 DNA sequence: TGTGCCAGCAGCCCCCTTGCGGGGAACACCGGGGAGCTGTTTTTT.

The chain carries TRBV5-4 and TRBJ2-6, with D uncertain. Trimming shortened V by 3 bases and J by 1 base, and 8 bases separated the two germline ends. The germline V gene encodes CDR1 SGHNT and CDR2 YYREEE (reference sequence). The CDR3 sequence is 15 residues long. CDR3 protein: CASSSELSGANVLTF. The CDR3, as DNA: TGTGCCAGCAGCTCCGAACTTTCTGGGGCCAACGTCCTGACTTTC.

The genes are TRBV29-1 and TRBJ2-1; 10 bases match TRBD2. CDR1 is SQVTM, CDR2 ANQGSEA, per germline. V dropped 5 bases and J dropped 4; count of bases not matched to a gene: 8. The CDR3 has 15 residues. The CDR3 loop is CSVSARTSGYNEQFF. The CDR3 nucleotides read TGCAGCGTTTCAGCTCGGACTAGCGGTTACAATGAGCAGTTCTTC.

V gene TRBV7-9 combines with J gene TRBJ1-4; the D gene is possibly TRBD1 (6 bases). In germline, CDR1 is SEHNR, CDR2 FQNEAQ (reference sequence). The CDR3 spans 14 residues. The V gene lost 5 bases and the J gene lost 4 bases, with 11 bases spanning the gap. The chain's CDR3 is CASSLGQSNEKLFF. The CDR3 DNA is TGTGCCAGCAGCCTAGGACAGAGTAATGAAAAACTGTTTTTT.

The chain is built from TRBV19 and TRBJ1-2; 9 nucleotides agree with TRBD1. Germline V gene lookup returns CDR1 LNHDA and CDR2 SQIVND (reference sequence). The CDR3 loop spans 15 amino acids. J was trimmed by 1 base and V by 8 bases; bases with no gene match: 8. The CDR3 sequence: CASHTGGRGNYGYTF. In nucleotides, the CDR3 is TGTGCCAGTCACACAGGGGGCAGAGGTAACTATGGCTACACCTTC.

V and J are TRBV6-1 and TRBJ1-1; TRBD1 might be the D (5 bases). The CDR3 has 14 amino acids. Trimming shortened V by 3 bases and J by 5 bases, and 13 bases separated the two germline ends. Germline-derived CDR1 and CDR2 are MNHNS and SASEGT. The CDR3: CASSDPGSETEAFF. Here the CDR3 DNA reads TGTGCCAGCAGTGATCCAGGGTCGGAGACTGAAGCTTTCTTT.

The genes are TRBV18 and TRBJ2-7; 7 positions agree with TRBD1. Germline trimming cut 3 bases from V and 3 bases from J; bases unmatched to any gene: 17. Germline loops: CDR1 KGHSH, CDR2 LQKENI. The CDR3 loop spans 18 amino acids. Here the CDR3 reads CASSPRLVSGGVFYEQYF. The CDR3 bases are TGTGCCAGCTCACCCCGCCTGGTGTCAGGGGGAGTTTTCTACGAGCAGTACTTC.

This clone came up a few times. CDR3 DNA sequence: TGTGCCAGCAACAACGGGGATACGCAGTATTTT. The encoded protein is CASNNGDTQYF. V and J are TRBV7-6 and TRBJ2-3; D unresolved. V lost 7 bases, J lost 6 bases, and 8 bases lay in between. The CDR3 runs to 11 residues. Germline V CDR1 and CDR2: SGHVS, FNYEAQ.

This rearrangement joins TRBV6-6 to TRBJ2-7; 9 bases agree with TRBD1. V was pared by 6 bases and J by 0 bases, with 9 bases of the junction left unmatched. The CDR3 has 16 residues. The V gene's germline CDR1 is MNHNY and CDR2 SVGAGI (reference sequence). For the CDR3, the DNA is TGTGCCAGCAGGAGTAAGGGGACAGGGTCCTCCTACGAGCAGTACTTC. Its translation is CASRSKGTGSSYEQYF.

Details on this clone: The junction differs from germline at one of its ends, possibly a read error. The chain recombines TRBV20-1 with TRBJ2-5; a possible D gene is TRBD2 (6 bases). This CDR3 is built from 10 residues. The germline V gene has CDR1 DFQATT and CDR2 SNEGSKA (reference sequence). In nucleotides, the CDR3 is TGCAGTGTCAAAGGGACTGGCGGGAACTTC. Amino acids: CSVKGTGGNF.

The CDR3 DNA follows: TGTGCCTGGATGAGGCAACCTATGAACACTGAAGCTTTCTTT. The encoded protein is CAWMRQPMNTEAFF. V and J are TRBV30 and TRBJ1-1; D is unclear. The CDR3 contains 14 residues. From germline, CDR1 is GTSNPN and CDR2 SVGIG (reference sequence). V shed 4 bases and J shed 0 bases, with 12 bases lying between them.

The V gene is TRBV2, the J gene TRBJ1-3; 8 bases align to TRBD1. After removal of 7 bases from V and 10 bases from J, the junction contained 12 bases not matched to a gene. Germline V gene data show CDR1 as SNHLY and CDR2 as FYNNEI. The CDR3 covers 14 residues. CDR3 in amino acids: CASTPRTGGRTIYF. In nucleotides, the CDR3 is TGTGCCAGCACCCCGCGAACAGGGGGAAGAACCATATATTTT.

The CDR3 region has the DNA TGTGCCAGCAGCCCACTGACTAGCGGGGGGTCCTACGAGCAGTACTTC. Protein sequence: CASSPLTSGGSYEQYF. The chain recombines TRBV4-2 with TRBJ2-7, with 13 bases matching TRBD2. The V gene end was trimmed by 4 bases and the J gene end by 1 base; junction bases not matched to a gene: 4. The CDR3 covers 16 residues. CDR1 and CDR2 from the germline V gene are LGHNA and YNFKEQ.

The J gene is TRBJ1-2, the V gene TRBV28, with 12 positions matching TRBD1. V lost 6 bases and J lost 7; bases outside the gene matches: 6. Germline loops: CDR1 MDHEN, CDR2 SYDVKM. This CDR3 contains 14 residues. CDR3 sequence reads: CASRGTGGAGGYTF. CDR3 DNA: TGTGCCAGCAGGGGGACAGGGGGCGCGGGTGGCTACACCTTC.

The chain uses TRBV25-1 and TRBJ1-5; D is ambiguous. This CDR3 contains 14 residues. Germline CDR1 and CDR2: MGHDK and SYGVNS. Trimming cost V 5 bases and J 0 bases, with 8 bases left between them. The CDR3 sequence: CASSSGSSNQPQHF. The CDR3 DNA follows: TGTGCCAGCAGTAGTGGGAGTAGCAATCAGCCCCAGCATTTT.

This sequence joins TRBV4-2 and TRBJ1-3; TRBD1 matches at 7 bases. CDR1 LGHNA and CDR2 YNFKEQ come from the germline V gene. The CDR3 sequence is 16 residues long. Unmatched junction bases numbered 2, after V lost 0 bases and J lost 0 bases. CDR3 amino acids: CASSQDRTGSGNTIYF. For the CDR3, the DNA is TGTGCCAGCAGCCAAGACAGGACAGGCTCTGGAAACACCATATATTTT.

This clone appeared once. The CDR3 DNA sequence: TGTGCCAGCAGTTACTCAGAGGGAAGTGAGCAGTTCTTC. This codes for CASSYSEGSEQFF. The chain links TRBV6-5 to TRBJ2-1, with a tentative D call TRBD2 (5 bases). Germline CDR1 and CDR2: MNHEY and SVGAGI. The length of the CDR3 is 13 residues. The germline V and J ends were trimmed by 0 bases and 9 bases, with 9 bases remaining between them.

This clone has a handful of counts. This chain joins TRBV7-9 and TRBJ2-7; D remains ambiguous. Germline CDR1 is SEHNR and CDR2 is FQNEAQ (reference sequence). V was trimmed by 5 bases and J by 2 bases, leaving 13 bases between them. The CDR3 contains 14 residues. The CDR3 sequence is CASSPRDATYEQYF. DNA for the CDR3: TGTGCCAGCAGCCCTAGAGACGCAACCTACGAGCAGTACTTC.

The rearrangement joins TRBV7-2 to TRBJ2-7; 13 bases fit TRBD2. From germline, CDR1 is SGHTA and CDR2 FQGNSA. After removal of 0 bases from V and 6 bases from J, the junction contained 2 bases not matched to a gene. This CDR3 has 15 residues. The CDR3 is CASSLAGLAGTEQYF. Here the CDR3 DNA reads TGTGCCAGCAGCTTAGCGGGACTAGCGGGGACCGAGCAGTACTTC.